These T cell receptor beta chains were read from a single sample in a study of Ad26.COV2.S vaccination and SARS-CoV-2 variants. Produced via immunoSEQ multiplex PCR; TCRdb's table is partial and in-frame only. The sample carries some 350,000 clones, about 85% recorded once. The sequencing here drew on peripheral blood, taken in a trial of Ad26.COV2.S vaccine versus placebo. The receptors come from a person between 18 and 60 years old who received the Ad26.COV2.S COVID-19 vaccine or a placebo. Each CDR3 is given without its conserved first and last residue. Some rows mark clone size as missing; the rest say once, few, many or name a class of expanded clone.

J gene | clone size | V gene | CDR3 protein
TRBJ2-1 | NA | TRBV2 | ASSEGTGSVEQF
TRBJ2-1 | NA | TRBV6-2/TRBV6-3 | ASSVGGDRSGEQF
TRBJ1-2 | NA | TRBV27 | ASSFGGNYGYT
TRBJ2-7 | NA | TRBV7-9 | ASSFRVGSYEQY
TRBJ2-1 | NA | TRBV27 | ASGSGAVNEQF
TRBJ2-2 | NA | TRBV11-3 | ARTNTGELF
TRBJ1-6 | NA | TRBV4-3 | ASSQVSGAGGSPLH
TRBJ2-4 | NA | TRBV28 | ASSPPEGRAKNIQY
TRBJ2-3 | once | TRBV2 | ASRTGSGTDTQY
TRBJ1-5 | NA | TRBV3-1/TRBV3-2 | ASSPNGRPNQPQH
TRBJ2-2 | NA | TRBV4-1 | ASRGQSNPSANTGELF
TRBJ1-2 | NA | TRBV6-5 | ASRMTVNYGYT
TRBJ2-1 | NA | TRBV13 | ASSSDYNEQF
TRBJ2-3 | NA | TRBV14 | AIKGDTQY
TRBJ2-1 | NA | TRBV9 | ASSPGLAGATYNEQF
TRBJ2-5 | NA | TRBV5-1 | ASSEGTGGLETQY
TRBJ2-3 | NA | TRBV2 | ASSERDTQY
TRBJ2-2 | NA | TRBV7-9 | ASIKGTGELF
TRBJ2-7 | few | TRBV12-3/TRBV12-4 | ASSFPNSYEQY
TRBJ2-1 | NA | TRBV6-2/TRBV6-3 | ASSLLAGNEQF
TRBJ2-1 | NA | TRBV11-2 | ASSSTWAGGLGEQF
TRBJ1-1 | once | TRBV3-1/TRBV3-2 | ASSQNHGAGELTEAF
TRBJ2-2 | NA | TRBV19 | ASNPYGTSETGELF
TRBJ1-5 | once | TRBV13 | ASSYPPKPDSPPGQPQH
TRBJ2-7 | once | TRBV5-1 | ASSLVLAGGSSHYEQY
TRBJ2-5 | NA | TRBV2 | ASTGTAGYSVETQY
TRBJ2-5 | few | TRBV7-9 | ASSLVRGQRETQY
TRBJ1-1 | NA | TRBV30 | AWSGRHTEAF
TRBJ1-2 | NA | TRBV5-1 | ASSPDVSGIYGYT
TRBJ1-5 | NA | TRBV27 | ASSLSVPNQPQH
TRBJ2-7 | NA | TRBV10-3 | AIRPIGPPRSLEQY
TRBJ2-3 | once | TRBV5-1 | ASSLPSGNEDTQY
TRBJ2-7 | NA | TRBV4-1 | ASSQGTTGNEQY
TRBJ1-5 | once | TRBV6-5 | AIGQVRNQPQH
TRBJ1-4 | NA | TRBV28 | ASSLSSLSDENNEKLF
TRBJ2-1 | NA | TRBV11-2 | ASSLDVSGPHSYNEQF
TRBJ1-6 | NA | TRBV25-1 | ASSRGQSNSPLH
TRBJ2-5 | once | TRBV3-1/TRBV3-2 | ASSQVGTPRY
TRBJ2-5 | NA | TRBV6-1 | ASKGAGSHQETQY
TRBJ2-2 | few | TRBV7-6 | ASSPHGELF
TRBJ2-1 | NA | TRBV12-3/TRBV12-4 | ASSRGGHQF
TRBJ2-1 | NA | TRBV11-2 | ASSLDRRIGNEQF
TRBJ1-1 | NA | TRBV3-1/TRBV3-2 | ASRSRTGQAF
TRBJ2-3 | NA | TRBV19 | ASTELAGADTQY
TRBJ2-1 | NA | TRBV11-2 | ASSLDLVRNNEQF
TRBJ2-5 | NA | TRBV5-5 | ASSTVGETQY
TRBJ1-2 | NA | TRBV27 | ASSVRDRGIYYGYT
TRBJ1-1 | NA | TRBV27 | ASSFSGAKNTEAF
TRBJ2-5 | NA | TRBV5-6 | ASSSGLAAQETQY
TRBJ2-4 | few | TRBV11-3 | ASSTLDENIQY
TRBJ2-1 | NA | TRBV19 | ASSTTQSGQF
TRBJ2-3 | NA | TRBV5-1 | ASSLLDSAGGSDTQY
TRBJ1-2 | NA | TRBV6-2/TRBV6-3 | ASSYHGQNFYAGYT
TRBJ2-1 | once | TRBV4-1 | ASSQEGSGWINEQF
TRBJ1-1 | NA | TRBV25-1 | AVTRDGVGTEAF
TRBJ1-1 | NA | TRBV2 | ASSEGRVTEAF